The sequence of this T cell receptor beta chain was determined in a study of blood T cell repertoires in COVID-19. The overall study: Acute-phase and convalescent COVID-19 samples originated in the United States, Italy and Spain. Sources were T cells, B-cell-depleted T cells, or PBMCs; the material itself was cDNA or gDNA.

Seattle patient enrollment occurred during active infection, with longitudinal follow-up thereafter. Original processing methods: How many nucleated cells were present was estimated from reference gene primer amplification. Some clones are missing from TCRdb's copy, which holds only in-frame ones; the method was immunoSEQ multiplex PCR. The DNA was the basis for D and trimming; V, J and clone size are from that table. The sample records roughly 130,000 clones, around nine tenths being singletons. V lost 7 bases, J lost 9 bases, and 4 bases stayed unmatched. Germline CDR1 is SNHLY and CDR2 is FYNNEI. This CDR3 is 11 amino acids long.

The sequence was obtained from a man aged 55-75 years with COVID-19, enrolled during active disease. The chain recombines TRBV2 with TRBJ2-7, with TRBD1 matching over 9 bases. Material for sequencing was peripheral blood. CDR3 loop: CASTTGGGQYF. CDR3 nucleotides: TGTGCCAGCACAACAGGGGGCGGGCAGTACTTC.